The T cell receptor beta chain described here comes from a study of blood T cell repertoires in COVID-19 (TCRdb year 2020). In the study overall: Samples covering the acute and convalescent phases of COVID-19 were provided by collaborators in the United States, Italy and Spain. The prospective study material was composed of cDNA or gDNA derived from T cells, B-cell-depleted T cells, or PBMCs. The dataset comprised deeply sampled blood TCRbeta repertoires from subjects exposed to, actively infected with, or recovered from COVID-19. The repertoires were made available in a free public database intended to serve as a resource for research on the immune response to SARS-CoV-2. Samples were obtained from the ongoing ImmuneRACE study (first 160 participants) and from approximately 1,200 subjects provided by 6 global collaborators. A de-identified subject ID, COVID-19 status, age in years and sex were almost always included in the sample metadata. Where available, HLA class I and class II types were taken from metadata supplied by the sample provider and were not determined by assay-based typing.

In the prospective study, participants were about 18 to 100 years old, resided in 24 geographic areas of the United States, and were enrolled through a virtual design. In the prospective study, cohorts were assigned on the basis of participant-reported clinical history obtained from a screening survey and a study questionnaire. In the prospective study, mobile phlebotomists collected whole blood, serum and a nasopharyngeal or oropharyngeal swab from each participant. Participants in the prospective study had the option to provide additional blood draws and questionnaires over a roughly 2-month period. Before DNA extraction, prospective study blood samples were shipped either frozen or at room temperature. This clone was found a few times. There is no known antigen for this receptor. No clone much larger than this one lies a single base away; base qualities are absent. What the study reported, not specific to this receptor: The quantity of clinical and demographic metadata differed by source and by participant and was supplied without curation.

The CDR3, cysteine through phenylalanine, is 14 amino acids long. Kept here is only the CDR3 DNA, which spans 42 bases and is read in frame from base 1. V ends up 2 bases short and J 8 bases short, with an unmatched junction base count of 5. The germline V gene provides CDR1 KGHDR and CDR2 SFDVKD. The immunoSEQ Assay, a bias-controlled multiplex PCR, was used to amplify TCRbeta CDR3 regions from genomic DNA. As for how the authors treated the data: Nucleated cell counts per sample were estimated from amplification of reference gene primers within the assay. To quantify the absolute abundance of each unique TCRbeta CDR3 rearrangement, sequence reads were collapsed and filtered. Productive Simpson clonality was computed per sample as the square root of Simpson's diversity index over productive rearrangements. Held by TCRdb, this immuneACCESS table contains in-frame sequences only and omits some clones. Under half of the omission traces to an unresolved V gene where checked; the cause of the rest is unknown. The V and J calls and clone size come from that table; D and trimming were worked out from the DNA. Here the sample has approximately 390,000 clones; around 90% occur a single time. 2% to 2.5% of the sample rests with the top ten.

This TCR was recovered from a woman aged 40 to 50 with acute COVID-19. Specimen: PBMCs or T cells enriched from blood (not recorded which). The chain is assembled from TRBV24-1 and TRBJ2-1, with 7 junctional bases fitting TRBD2. The base sequence is TGTGCCACCAGTGATTCGGGGGGATGGGATGAGCAGTTCTTC. This gives the protein CATSDSGGWDEQFF.